The entry below gives a single T cell receptor beta chain sequence along with its context. In the original workflow: Estimates of nucleated cell counts were drawn from the amplification of reference gene primers. TCRdb's table, derived via immunoSEQ multiplex PCR, lists solely in-frame clones and lacks some. The D gene and trimming were derived from the DNA, and the V and J assignments and clone size from that table. This sample has fewer than 150,000 clones, with around 81% found just once. V dropped 1 base and J dropped 7; count of bases not matched to a gene: 8. The CDR3 is 16 residues long. CDR1 is LGHDT and CDR2 is YNNKEL in the germline V gene (reference sequence). The data stem from a study of blood T cell repertoires in COVID-19. Across the whole study: Researchers got acute and convalescent COVID-19 samples from the United States, Italy and Spain. PBMCs, B-cell-depleted T cells, or T cells were the source of the cDNA or gDNA that made up the material.

The sequenced sample was peripheral blood. The chain has TRBV3-1 (or the pseudogene TRBV3-2) and TRBJ2-1; the match to TRBD2 covers 9 bases. This receptor was taken from a human donor in a cohort sampled during active COVID-19. CDR3 nucleotide sequence: TGTGCCAGCAGCCAAGTGGGCGGGGGGGCTAGAAATGAGCAGTTCTTC. Its translation is CASSQVGGGARNEQFF.